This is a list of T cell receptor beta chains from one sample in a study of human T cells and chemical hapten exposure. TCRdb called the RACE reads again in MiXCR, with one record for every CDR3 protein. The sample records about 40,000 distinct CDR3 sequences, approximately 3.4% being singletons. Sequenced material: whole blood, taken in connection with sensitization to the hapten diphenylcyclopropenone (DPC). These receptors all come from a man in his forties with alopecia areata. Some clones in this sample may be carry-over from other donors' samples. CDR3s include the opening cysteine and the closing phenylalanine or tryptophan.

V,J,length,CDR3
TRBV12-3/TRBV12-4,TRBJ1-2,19,CASSLGGVGGNRRAYGYTF
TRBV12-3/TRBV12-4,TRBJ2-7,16,CASRGGYGDSHYEQYF
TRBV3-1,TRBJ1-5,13,CASSPRGWQPQHF
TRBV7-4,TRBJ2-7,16,CASSPPLWPTTYEQYF
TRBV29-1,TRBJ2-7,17,CSVEDRPGGSSRYEQYF
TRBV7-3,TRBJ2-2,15,CASSSGLAGTGELFF
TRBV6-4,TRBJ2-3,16,CASSPQQGAKTDTQYF
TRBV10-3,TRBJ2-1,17,CAISGTSGSLSHNEQFF
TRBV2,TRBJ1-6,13,CARKGQGNSPLHF
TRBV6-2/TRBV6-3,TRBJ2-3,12,CASSFDADTQYF
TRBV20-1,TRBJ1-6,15,CSASGGGSNNSPLHF
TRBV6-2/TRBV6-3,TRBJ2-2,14,CASRFVGNTGELFF
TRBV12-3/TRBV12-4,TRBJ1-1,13,CASSTGSNTEAFF
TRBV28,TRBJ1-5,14,CASSDGGVNQPQHF
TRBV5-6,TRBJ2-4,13,CASSLDRENIQYF
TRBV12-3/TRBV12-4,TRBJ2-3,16,CASSFLQGIFTDTQYF
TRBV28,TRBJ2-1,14,CASSFADSYNEQFF
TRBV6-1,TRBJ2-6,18,CASSDLTVPSSGANVLTF
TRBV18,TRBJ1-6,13,CASSPGFESPLHF
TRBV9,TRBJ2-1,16,CASRHWLAGVYNEQFF
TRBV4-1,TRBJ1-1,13,CASSHHSGTEAFF
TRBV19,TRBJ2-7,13,CASSMGLFYEQYF
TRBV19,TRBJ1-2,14,CASRTGTGIYGYTF
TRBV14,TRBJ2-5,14,CASSQGQGFETQYF
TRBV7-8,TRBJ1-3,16,CASSPRQTSSGNTIYF
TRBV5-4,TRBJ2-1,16,CASSVGIPSGVDEQFF
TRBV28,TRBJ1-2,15,CASSSGTGTIYGYTF
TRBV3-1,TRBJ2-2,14,CASSQESIPGELFF
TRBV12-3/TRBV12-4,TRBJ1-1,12,CASSFLGGEAFF
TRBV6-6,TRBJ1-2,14,CASSYSKGGDGYTF
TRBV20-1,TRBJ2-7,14,CSARHGTGGYEQYF
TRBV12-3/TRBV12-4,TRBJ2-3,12,CASSFLGDTQYF
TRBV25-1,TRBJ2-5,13,CASSDVSGQTQYF
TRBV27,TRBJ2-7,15,CASSLLNGRGAEQYF
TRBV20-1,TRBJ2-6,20,CSARRSGSPGSGSGANVLTF
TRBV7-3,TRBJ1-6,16,CASSLSGSSYNSPLHF
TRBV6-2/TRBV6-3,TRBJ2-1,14,CASSGSGKGNEQFF
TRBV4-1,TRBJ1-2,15,CASSQGQAINYGYTF
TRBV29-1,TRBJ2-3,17,CSVVGLTSGIKGDTQYF
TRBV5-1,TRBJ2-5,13,CASSEGQQETQYF
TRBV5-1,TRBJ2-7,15,CASSPGHGELDEQYF
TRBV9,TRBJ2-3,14,CASSGQGTADTQYF
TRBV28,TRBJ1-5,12,CASTTGGRAQHF
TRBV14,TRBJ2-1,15,CASSQDGTGINEQFF
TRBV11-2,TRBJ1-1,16,CASSPQTGAMNTEAFF
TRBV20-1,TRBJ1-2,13,CSARTTGGYGYTF
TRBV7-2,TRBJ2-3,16,CASSLGSGRATDTQYF
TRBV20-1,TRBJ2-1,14,CSARPQTSGRAQFF
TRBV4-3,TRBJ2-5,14,CASSPPDSQETQYF
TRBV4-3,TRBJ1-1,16,CASSQDRDGGNTEAFF
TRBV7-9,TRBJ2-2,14,CASSLLSSTGELFF
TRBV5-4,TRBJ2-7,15,CASSLETGYYGEQYF
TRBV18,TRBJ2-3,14,CASSPFSSTDTQYF
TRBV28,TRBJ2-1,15,CASLGGREFYNEQFF
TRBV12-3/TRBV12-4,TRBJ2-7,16,CASSDNPQGSSYEQYF
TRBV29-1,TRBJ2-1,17,CSVEDPDRGISYNEQFF
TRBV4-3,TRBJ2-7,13,CASSQAGRGEQYF
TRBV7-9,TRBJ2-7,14,CASSPMTSYYEQYF
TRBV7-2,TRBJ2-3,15,CASSLGQESTDTQYF
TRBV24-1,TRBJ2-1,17,CATSGGRTSGAHNEQFF